These 22 T cell receptor beta chains share one sample of origin, sequenced in a study of T cell repertoires in cytomegalovirus infection. No antigen is known for these receptors. TCRdb analysed the reads with MiXCR anew, one entry per CDR3 protein. The sample lists some 940,000 distinct CDR3 sequences; approximately 33% were seen once. Source: cultured CD8+ T cells from PBMCs, taken from culture after CMV antigen stimulation. Receptors originate from a human donor in good health (CMV status not recorded). Some clones in this sample may be carry-over from other donors' samples.

In its sample, this clonotype was seen a few times. The rearrangement joins TRBV3-1 to TRBJ2-3; D not certain. The CDR3 is 15 residues long. V lost 4 bases and J lost 0, with 11 bases in between. Per germline, CDR1 LGHDT and CDR2 YNNKEL (reference sequence). The CDR3 DNA follows: TGTGCCAGCAGCCTCCTCCTCGGTAGCACAGATACGCAGTATTTT. Protein product: CASSLLLGSTDTQYF.

The chain recombines TRBV7-9 with TRBJ2-7; D is perhaps TRBD1 (5 bases). V was shortened by 0 bases and J by 2 bases, with 8 bases between the two germline ends. CDR3 length equals 14 residues. The germline gives CDR1 SEHNR, CDR2 FQNEAQ (reference sequence). The CDR3, as DNA: TGTGCCAGCAGCTTAGCGGCAGGGCCCTACGAGCAGTACGTC. Amino acid sequence: CASSLAAGPYEQYV.

The chain combines TRBV7-9 with TRBJ2-7; possible D gene TRBD2, 6 bases. Germline V gene sequence: CDR1 SEHNR, CDR2 FQNEAQ (reference sequence). Deletions cut 5 bases from V and 5 bases from J, with 13 bases between. There are 13 residues in the CDR3. CDR3 DNA: TGTGCCAGCAGCCGGAGGGGATACGACGAGCAGTACGTC. Translated: CASSRRGYDEQYV.

V and J are TRBV4-2 and TRBJ2-5; 8 bases map to TRBD2. The CDR3 is made up of 15 amino acids. Trimming removed 1 base from V and 4 bases from J; junction bases left unmatched: 5. From germline, CDR1 is LGHNA and CDR2 YNFKEQ. The CDR3 DNA is TGTGCCAGCAGCCAAGGGGAAAGCGGGGGAGAGACCCAGTACTTC. This encodes CASSQGESGGETQYF.

This clonotype has only one observation. At one end the junction does not follow the germline gene, possibly because of a read error. The rearrangement links TRBV5-3 to TRBJ2-2, with 7 bases that match TRBD1. TRBV5-3 is labeled an ORF, and its function is uncertain. The CDR3 totals 18 residues. The CDR3 bases are TGTGCCAGCAGCTACCCTCCCCCGGACAGGTCAAACACCGGGGAGCTGTTTTTT. Translated, it gives CASSYPPPDRSNTGELFF.

This chain links TRBV7-9 with TRBJ2-1; 7 bases match TRBD1. The germline CDR1 and CDR2 sequences are SEHNR and FQNEAQ (reference sequence). The CDR3 consists of 16 residues. The J segment lost 6 bases and the V segment lost 5 bases, leaving 13 bases of the junction unmatched. The CDR3 DNA reads TGTGCCAGCAGCATCCATCCACGACAGGGAGTCAATGAGCAGTTCTTC. It encodes CASSIHPRQGVNEQFF.

The chain is built from TRBV12-3 or TRBV12-4 and TRBJ2-5; a possible D gene is TRBD2 (5 bases). The CDR3 sequence is 15 residues long. The germline V and J ends were trimmed by 3 bases and 2 bases, with 13 bases remaining between them. The CDR3 DNA follows: TGTGCCAGCAGTTTTATCGGAGGCCCTCAAGAGACCCAGTACTTC. It encodes CASSFIGGPQETQYF.

The genes are TRBV19 and TRBJ1-5; TRBD1 matches 7 bases. V shed 5 bases and J 6 bases; nucleotides not matched to a gene: 7. CDR1 and CDR2 from the germline V gene are LNHDA and SQIVND (reference sequence). This CDR3 region has 14 residues. The CDR3 sequence: CASSDREGGQPQHF. The CDR3 bases are TGTGCCAGTAGTGACAGGGAGGGCGGTCAGCCCCAGCATTTT. The full variable domain, with the rest looked up from reference TRBV19 and TRBJ1-5, is DGGITQSPKYLFRKEGQNVTLSCEQNLNHDAMYWYRQDPGQGLRLIYYSQIVNDFQKGDIAEGYSVSREKKESFPLTVTSAQKNPTAFYLCASSDREGGQPQHFGDGTRLSIL.

This clonotype was observed a few times. The chain combines TRBV27 with TRBJ2-2, with 9 bases fitting TRBD1. With 7 bases clipped from V and 6 bases from J, the junction kept 3 bases outside the gene matches. Germline loops: CDR1 MNHEY, CDR2 SMNVEV (reference sequence). The CDR3 has 13 residues. CDR3 region: CASTDRGAGELFF. CDR3 in DNA: TGTGCCAGCACGGACAGGGGAGCCGGGGAGCTGTTTTTT.

This clonotype was found a few times. This sequence joins TRBV7-9 and TRBJ2-7; the match to TRBD2 covers 9 bases. This CDR3 has 15 amino acids. The germline gives CDR1 SEHNR, CDR2 FQNEAQ (reference sequence). The V segment lost 0 bases and the J segment 7 bases; nucleotides outside the gene matches: 7. The CDR3 bases are TGTGCCAGCAGCTTAGCGGCGGCTAGCGGGGTTGAGCAGTACTTC. Protein: CASSLAAASGVEQYF.

The sample holds a few counts of this clonotype. The genes are TRBV18 and TRBJ2-2, with D perhaps TRBD2 (6 bases). The CDR3 loop spans 15 amino acids. The V gene lost 3 bases and the J gene lost 6 bases, with 14 bases spanning the gap. Per the germline V gene, CDR1 is KGHSH and CDR2 is LQKENI. CDR3 sequence (DNA): TGTGCCAGCTCACCTACAGGCGGGGACTCCGGGGAGCTGTTTTTT. Translating gives CASSPTGGDSGELFF.

The rearrangement joins TRBV25-1 to TRBJ2-7, with TRBD1 as a possible D gene (5 bases). Between the trimmed V and J ends, which lost 1 base and 2 bases, there was a span of 12 bases. The germline V gene encodes CDR1 MGHDK and CDR2 SYGVNS. CDR3 length: 15 amino acids. CDR3 residues: CASSESVGATYEQYF. The CDR3 DNA sequence: TGTGCCAGCAGTGAATCCGTAGGGGCCACCTACGAGCAGTACTTC.

The chain joins TRBV2 to TRBJ2-1, with D perhaps TRBD1 or TRBD2 (5 bases each). The V end lost 5 bases, the J end lost 10 bases, and 15 bases lay between the germline ends. The CDR3 length is 13 residues. Germline CDR1 SNHLY, CDR2 FYNNEI. CDR3 loop: CASSPIQGVEQFF. The CDR3 bases are TGTGCCAGCAGTCCTATTCAGGGAGTCGAGCAGTTCTTC.

The V call is TRBV6-6, the J call TRBJ1-2; 8 positions agree with TRBD1. The CDR3 is made up of 14 amino acids. V gave up 6 bases and J gave up 7 bases; unmatched junction bases: 10. The germline V gene has CDR1 MNHNY and CDR2 SVGAGI (reference sequence). This CDR3 is CASSYPQGAAGYTF. The CDR3 region has the DNA TGTGCCAGCAGCTACCCCCAGGGGGCGGCTGGCTACACCTTC.

The chain combines TRBV27 with TRBJ1-5, with TRBD1 identical over 12 bases. Germline V lookup: CDR1 MNHEY, CDR2 SMNVEV (reference sequence). Trimming at V came to 6 bases and at J to 6 bases, leaving 9 bases not matched to a gene. This CDR3 region has 16 residues. The CDR3, as DNA: TGTGCCAGCAGCCCCGGGGGACAGGGGGCAGCTCAGCCCCAGCATTTT. Encoded protein: CASSPGGQGAAQPQHF.

Only one count was recorded for this clonotype. The rearrangement joins TRBV7-4 to TRBJ2-5, with D perhaps matching TRBD1 (5 bases). The V end was cut by 4 bases, the J end by 5 bases, with 14 bases between. This CDR3 spans 14 amino acids. The germline V gene has CDR1 SGHVT and CDR2 SQSDAQ. The CDR3 coding sequence is TGTGCCAGCAGCTCGGACATCGGGTGGGAGACCCAGTACTTC. This sequence encodes CASSSDIGWETQYF.

This clonotype was counted between two and nine times. The rearrangement joins TRBV20-1 to TRBJ2-1; D perhaps matches TRBD2 (6 bases). The V gene lost 2 bases and the J gene lost 4 bases, with 12 bases spanning the gap. Germline lookup yields CDR1 DFQATT and CDR2 SNEGSKA (reference sequence). The CDR3 loop spans 14 amino acids. CDR3 coding DNA: TGCAGTGCTAGATCAGCGGGCTCTTACAATGAGCAGTTCTTC. This translates into CSARSAGSYNEQFF.

The DNA for the CDR3 is TGTGCCAGTAGTATAGTCTTGGGGGGTTCTTACACTGAAGCTTTCTTT. Translation gives CASSIVLGGSYTEAFF. The J gene is TRBJ1-1, the V gene TRBV19; D is perhaps TRBD1 (5 bases). V was shortened by 1 base and J by 3 bases, with 15 bases between the two germline ends. In germline, CDR1 is LNHDA, CDR2 SQIVND (reference sequence). The CDR3 covers 16 residues.

This clonotype was counted ten times or more. CDR3 coding DNA: TGTGCCAGCAGTTTAGCGGGGGGGCTCGAGCAGTACGTC. Its protein is CASSLAGGLEQYV. V usage is TRBV27 and J usage is TRBJ2-7, with 9 bases lining up with TRBD2. The CDR3 has 13 residues. The junction had 2 bases not matched to a gene; V was cut back by 2 bases and J by 6 bases. CDR1 and CDR2 from the germline V gene are MNHEY and SMNVEV (reference sequence).

There are a few counts of this clonotype. V is TRBV19 and J is TRBJ1-2, with D possibly matching TRBD1 (6 bases). The CDR3 length is 15 residues. Germline V gene sequence: CDR1 LNHDA, CDR2 SQIVND (reference sequence). V was pared by 6 bases and J by 8 bases, with 22 bases between. Here the CDR3 DNA reads TGTGCCAGTAGAGGACAGATGGGACTGCTAGGGGGCTACACCTTC. Protein product: CASRGQMGLLGGYTF.

This clonotype was detected only a few times. The V and J genes are TRBV10-3 and TRBJ2-1, with D possibly matching TRBD2 (5 bases). From germline, CDR1 is ENHRY and CDR2 SYGVKD. This CDR3 comprises 16 residues. Trimming cost V 0 bases and J 3 bases, with 12 bases left between them. The DNA of the CDR3 is TGTGCCATCAGTGAGTCCGCTAGCTCAATCTACAATGAGCAGTTCTTC. Its protein is CAISESASSIYNEQFF.

The V gene is TRBV11-2, the J gene TRBJ2-1; D is unclear. This CDR3 has 13 amino acids. CDR1 is SGHAT and CDR2 is FQNNGV in the germline V gene. V gave up 6 bases and J gave up 7 bases, with 13 bases separating them. The CDR3 sequence is CASRARMGNEQFF. DNA for the CDR3: TGTGCCAGCAGGGCTAGGATGGGAAATGAGCAGTTCTTC.